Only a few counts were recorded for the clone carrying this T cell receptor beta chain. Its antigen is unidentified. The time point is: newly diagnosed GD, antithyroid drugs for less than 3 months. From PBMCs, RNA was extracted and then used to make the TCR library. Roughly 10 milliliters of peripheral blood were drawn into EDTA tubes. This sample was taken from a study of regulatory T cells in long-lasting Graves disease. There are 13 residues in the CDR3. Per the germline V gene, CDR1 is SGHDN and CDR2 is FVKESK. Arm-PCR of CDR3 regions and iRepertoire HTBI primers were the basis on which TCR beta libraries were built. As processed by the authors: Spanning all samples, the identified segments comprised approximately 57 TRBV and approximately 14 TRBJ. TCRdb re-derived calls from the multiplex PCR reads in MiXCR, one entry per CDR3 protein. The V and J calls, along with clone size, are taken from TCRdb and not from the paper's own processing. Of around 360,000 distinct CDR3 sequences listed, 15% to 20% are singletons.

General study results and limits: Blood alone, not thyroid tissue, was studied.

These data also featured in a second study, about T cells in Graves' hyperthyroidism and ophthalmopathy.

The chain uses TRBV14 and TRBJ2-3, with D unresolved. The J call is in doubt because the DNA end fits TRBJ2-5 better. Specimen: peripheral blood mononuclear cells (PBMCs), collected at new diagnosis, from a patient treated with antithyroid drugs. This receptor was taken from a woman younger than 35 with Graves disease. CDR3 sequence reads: CASSVRRPDTQYF. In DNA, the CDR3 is TGTGCCAGCAGCGTGCGTAGGCCAGATACCCAGTACTTC.